This T cell receptor (beta chain) was recorded in a study of T cells after yellow fever vaccination. Study findings and constraints: A large majority of primary-vaccination clones showed up again after the booster (roughly 96% CD4, 88% CD8). Abundant clonotypes from the bulk population could get into FACS-sorted repertoires as contaminants. On re-exposure, the response was weaker but peaked faster, at day 5 versus 15.

CDR1 is LGHNA, CDR2 YSLEER, per germline. The CDR3 length is 14 residues. With V trimmed by 3 bases and J by 1 base, 1 base remained unmatched. The 5'RACE template-switching step produced TCR cDNA and added a universal primer site and UMIs. TCRdb fed the 5' RACE reads into MiXCR, producing one record per CDR3 protein. The sample includes hundreds of thousands of distinct CDR3 sequences, under 20% of them seen just once. In regard to this clonotype: Antigen specificity is unknown.

This receptor was taken from a man in his late teens or twenties who received the YFV17D yellow fever vaccine. The sequencing used PBMCs, collected before the yellow fever booster vaccination. J is TRBJ2-7 and V is TRBV4-3; 9 bases map to TRBD1. The CDR3 bases are TGCGCCAGCAGCCAGACAGGGGGATCCTACGAGCAGTACTTC. This sequence encodes CASSQTGGSYEQYF.